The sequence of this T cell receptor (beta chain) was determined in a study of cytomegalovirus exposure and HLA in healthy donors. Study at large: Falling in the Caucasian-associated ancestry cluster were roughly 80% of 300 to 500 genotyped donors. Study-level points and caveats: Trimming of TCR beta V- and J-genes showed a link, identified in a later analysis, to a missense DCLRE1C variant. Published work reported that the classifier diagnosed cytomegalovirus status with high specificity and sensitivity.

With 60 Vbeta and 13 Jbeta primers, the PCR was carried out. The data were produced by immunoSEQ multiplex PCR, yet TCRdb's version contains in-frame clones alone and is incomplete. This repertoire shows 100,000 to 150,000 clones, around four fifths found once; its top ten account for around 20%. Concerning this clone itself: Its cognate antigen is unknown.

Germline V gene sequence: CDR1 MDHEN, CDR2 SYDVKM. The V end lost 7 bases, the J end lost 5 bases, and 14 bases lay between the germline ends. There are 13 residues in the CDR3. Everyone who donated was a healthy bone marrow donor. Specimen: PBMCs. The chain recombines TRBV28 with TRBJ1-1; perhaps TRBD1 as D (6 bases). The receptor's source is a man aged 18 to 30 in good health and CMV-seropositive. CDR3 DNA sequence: TGTGCCAGCACACAGGGTGTGGATACTGAAGCTTTCTTT. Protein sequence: CASTQGVDTEAFF. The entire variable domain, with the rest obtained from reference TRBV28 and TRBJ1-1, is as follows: DVKVTQSSRYLVKRTGEKVFLECVQDMDHENMFWYRQDPGLGLRLIYFSYDVKMKEKGDIPEGYSVSREKKERFSLILESASTNQTSMYLCASTQGVDTEAFFGQGTRLTVV.